This TCR beta chain was captured in a study of T cells after posttransplantation cyclophosphamide. Controls had myeloablative marrow grafts with methotrexate and calcineurin inhibitor, sampled at 1 year. Germline V CDR1 and CDR2: SGHDT, YYEEEE. V was clipped by 0 bases and J by 8 bases; unmatched bases: 10. The CDR3 covers 15 residues. Profiled with immunoSEQ multiplex PCR; TCRdb holds only in-frame clones, not every one. The data show several thousand clones, over 70% seen once. The V gene is TRBV5-6, the J gene TRBJ1-2; 7 nucleotides align to TRBD1. The input for sequencing was PBMCs, taken after an allogeneic stem cell transplant with a calcineurin inhibitor and methotrexate. The origin of this receptor is a male patient between 35 and 55 years old who received an allogeneic stem cell transplant from an unrelated donor, was CMV-positive, and had chronic GVHD only. Some T cells may possibly be graft donor cells. This CDR3 is CASSLAGGGAEGYTF. In nucleotides, the CDR3 is TGTGCCAGCAGCTTGGCGGGAGGGGGCGCGGAAGGCTACACCTTC.